This T cell receptor beta chain emerged from a study of T cell changes during pregnancy in multiple sclerosis. Assay: immunoSEQ multiplex PCR; the TCRdb copy retains only in-frame clones and omits some. The table includes 70,000 to 75,000 clones, roughly nine tenths detected once. V was pared by 4 bases and J by 4 bases, with 18 bases between. The CDR3 has 16 amino acids. Germline V gene data show CDR1 as LGHNA and CDR2 as YNFKEQ. The receptor's source is a female donor with multiple sclerosis, enrolled in a pregnancy study. J is TRBJ2-3 and V is TRBV4-2, with a tentative D call TRBD2 (7 bases). The source was peripheral blood, collected before pregnancy. The CDR3 protein is CASSLKLRGGADTQYF. DNA for the CDR3: TGTGCCAGCAGCCTAAAACTGAGAGGGGGGGCAGATACGCAGTATTTT.